A single T cell receptor beta chain is shown here with its context. This CDR3 is built from 14 residues. The V and J ends lost 4 bases and 4 bases, in that order; junction bases with no gene match: 7. Looked up from germline, CDR1 is GTSNPN and CDR2 is SVGIG (reference sequence). These data are taken from a study of blood T cell repertoires in COVID-19. Study information: Specimens from acute and convalescent COVID-19 originated in the United States, Italy and Spain.

Measured with immunoSEQ multiplex PCR; TCRdb has only the in-frame clones, and not every one. The repertoire holds approximately 150,000 clones, with approximately 80% as singletons. This TCR was recovered from a man aged 55 to 70 with active or convalescent COVID-19. Sequencing was done on a sample of peripheral blood. The chain joins TRBV30 to TRBJ1-5; 7 bases match TRBD1. As DNA, the CDR3 is TGTGCCTGGACGGCGGGACAGTCTAATCAGCCCCAGCATTTT. Protein product: CAWTAGQSNQPQHF. Looking up the rest from reference TRBV30 and TRBJ1-5 gives the full variable domain: SQTIHQWPATLVQPVGSPLSLECTVEGTSNPNLYWYRQAAGRGLQLLFYSVGIGQISSEVPQNLSASRPQDRQFILSSKKLLLSDSGFYLCAWTAGQSNQPQHFGDGTRLSIL.